These T cell receptor beta chains were read from a single sample in a study of blood T cell repertoires in COVID-19. Repertoires were generated with immunoSEQ multiplex PCR, while TCRdb's copy carries only in-frame clones and drops some. The sample contains about 170,000 clones, 87% of which appear only once. Material: peripheral blood. These receptor sequences come from a man between 18 and 35 years old with active or convalescent COVID-19. Each CDR3 is given with its conserved first and last residue. A D gene is named only where the DNA matches it firmly. Size is omitted from some rows. Given values are once, few, many or a class for expanded clones.

TRBD2 once TRBJ2-5 16 TRBV27 CASSPSAGEIQETQYF TGTGCCAGCAGTCCATCAGCGGGGGAAATCCAAGAGACCCAGTACTTC
- - TRBJ1-2 14 TRBV15 CATSRDQGLGGYTF TGTGCCACCAGCAGAGATCAGGGGCTCGGCGGCTACACCTTC
- - TRBJ1-2 16 TRBV4-2 CASSQDARVVPYGYTF TGTGCCAGCAGCCAAGATGCCAGGGTAGTGCCCTATGGCTACACCTTC
- - TRBJ2-3 17 TRBV4-1 CASSPLGSRGSTDTQYF TGCGCCAGCAGCCCCCTTGGTTCCAGGGGAAGCACAGATACGCAGTATTTT
- once TRBJ2-3 14 TRBV18 CASSPFGGTDTQYF TGTGCCAGCTCACCATTTGGCGGAACAGATACGCAGTATTTT
TRBD2 - TRBJ2-2 16 TRBV7-2 CASSLPSGTYTGELFF TGTGCCAGCAGCTTACCTAGCGGCACGTACACCGGGGAGCTGTTTTTT
TRBD1 - TRBJ1-1 12 TRBV6-6 CASSQQGAEAFF TGTGCCAGCAGTCAACAGGGGGCTGAAGCTTTCTTT
TRBD2 - TRBJ2-7 14 TRBV27 CASSRSGRAYEQYF TGTGCCAGCAGTCGTAGCGGGAGGGCCTACGAGCAGTACTTC
- - TRBJ1-1 15 TRBV2 CAGGLREGPNTEAFF TGTGCCGGGGGCCTCCGGGAGGGACCGAACACTGAAGCTTTCTTT
- - TRBJ1-5 17 TRBV27 CASSLFSILTGEQPQHF TGTGCCAGCAGCCTCTTTTCTATCCTGACAGGAGAACAGCCCCAGCATTTT
- - TRBJ1-2 11 TRBV2 CASSQGFGYTF TGTGCCAGCAGCCAGGGGTTCGGCTACACCTTC
TRBD2 - TRBJ2-1 15 TRBV6-4 CASSELAGGSNEQFF TGTGCCAGCAGTGAGTTAGCGGGAGGGTCGAATGAGCAGTTCTTC
- - TRBJ1-1 15 TRBV7-9 CASSLARGLVSEAFF TGTGCCAGCAGCTTAGCTCGAGGGCTAGTATCCGAAGCTTTCTTT
- - TRBJ1-4 17 TRBV15 CATAVGRTDATNEKLFF TGTGCCACCGCAGTCGGACGGACAGACGCAACTAATGAAAAACTGTTTTTT
TRBD1 - TRBJ2-2 16 TRBV6-5 CASSYWNRGLDGELFF TGTGCCAGCAGTTACTGGAACAGGGGATTGGACGGGGAGCTGTTTTTT
- - TRBJ1-3 15 TRBV5-1 CASSYGLSSGNTIYF TGCGCCAGCAGCTATGGGCTGAGCTCTGGAAACACCATATATTTT
TRBD2 - TRBJ2-5 16 TRBV9 CASSVVAGGPGETQYF TGTGCCAGCAGCGTAGTGGCGGGAGGGCCCGGAGAGACCCAGTACTTC